The rows below give T cell receptor beta chains drawn from one sample of a study of blood T cell repertoires in COVID-19. Clones were read by immunoSEQ multiplex PCR, and TCRdb kept only the in-frame ones, dropping some. Altogether around 150,000 clones are present, around 85% being singletons, with the ten largest covering roughly 3%. Sample: peripheral blood. The receptors shown here come from a human donor with acute or convalescent COVID-19. The donor label of this sample is uncertain. The conserved cysteine and the conserved F or W are not part of the CDR3 here. The order of the fields is V gene, D gene, CDR3 protein. D genes are given only for firm matches.

>TRBV3-1/TRBV3-2|TRBD1
ASSSRGQGPGYT
>TRBV25-1|TRBD1
ASGTVEKLF
>TRBV7-8|NA
ASSSDTNTGELF
>TRBV9|NA
ASSVGSGLSEKLF
>TRBV7-8|TRBD1
ASSIGTDSYGYT
>TRBV29-1|NA
SAAGQISTDTQY
>TRBV4-1|TRBD1
ASSQLLGDRGSGEQY
>TRBV27|TRBD2
ASSLSGINLYEQY
>TRBV6-6|TRBD1
ASRRTGDRRSNQPQH
>TRBV4-2|TRBD2
ASSQASGGTSYEQY
>TRBV7-2|NA
ASSLGAGRGISPLH
>TRBV14|NA
ASINRAGNTEAF
>TRBV6-5|NA
ASRYSHRVNTEAF
>TRBV6-2/TRBV6-3|NA
ASSYSGQGIRETQY
>TRBV29-1|NA
SVAADLNYGYT
>TRBV5-4|NA
ASSWTGGTEAF
>TRBV16|TRBD1
ASSAAGGDGEAF
>TRBV9|NA
ASSTTGGSYYNEQF
>TRBV2|NA
ASKAGDRNQPQH
>TRBV9|NA
ASTSLGSLLRGTEAF
>TRBV29-1|TRBD1
SVAPGQGQPQH
>TRBV7-8|NA
ASSPIGQPQH
>TRBV4-1|TRBD1
ASARQGAGEQY
>TRBV2|NA
ASSGARGANVLT
>TRBV18|NA
ASSPRMGGLNTEAF